A single sample is the source of the 11 T cell receptor beta chains below, sequenced in a study of vaccination and CD4 T cells after COVID-19. Noted treatment: 10-day PBMC culture with coronavirus spike peptide pools or control peptides (ViraFEST assay). Sequencing of the DNA from cultured CD4+ T cells was carried out with the Oncomine TCR Beta short-read assay. TCRdb itself ran the PCR reads through MiXCR, one entry per CDR3 protein. The table lists 7,000 to 9,500 distinct CDR3 sequences, about three fifths of them singletons. These receptors' antigens are unknown. The sample was CD4+ T cells from blood, cultured in vitro. These receptors were obtained from a human donor who had recovered from COVID-19.

This clonotype was counted a few times. The rearrangement uses TRBV7-2 and TRBJ1-2; D is undetermined. V dropped 3 bases and J dropped 2 bases, with 4 bases sitting between them. CDR3 length equals 12 residues. Germline V gives CDR1 SGHTA, CDR2 FQGNSA. The CDR3 DNA reads TGTGCCAGCAGCTTTCGGAACTATGGCTACACCTTC. Its protein product is CASSFRNYGYTF. Full variable domain (rest looked up from reference TRBV7-2 and TRBJ1-2): GAGVSQSPSNKVTEKGKDVELRCDPISGHTALYWYRQSLGQGLEFLIYFQGNSAPDKSGLPSDRFSAERTGGSVSTLTIQRTQQEDSAVYLCASSFRNYGYTFGSGTRLTVV.

This chain's CDR3 is CASKLAGGPGKTQYF. DNA of the CDR3: TGTGCCAGCAAACTAGCGGGGGGGCCGGGAAAGACCCAGTACTTC. The V gene is TRBV6-1, the J gene TRBJ2-5; TRBD2 aligns across 13 bases. The length of the CDR3 is 15 residues. V was clipped by 7 bases and J by 6 bases; unmatched bases: 8. Germline-derived CDR1 and CDR2 are MNHNS and SASEGT.

This clonotype is classed as large. V usage is TRBV20-1 and J usage is TRBJ2-3; TRBD2 agrees at 9 bases. V trimming: 6 bases; J trimming: 6 bases; junction bases outside the gene matches: 10. Germline loops: CDR1 DFQATT, CDR2 SNEGSKA (reference sequence). The CDR3 loop spans 14 amino acids. CDR3 in amino acids: CSAKSGGRGDTQYF. The DNA for the CDR3 is TGCAGTGCGAAATCTGGCGGGAGGGGCGATACGCAGTATTTT.

The J gene is TRBJ1-5, the V gene TRBV19, with D perhaps matching TRBD1 (5 bases). Germline loops: CDR1 LNHDA, CDR2 SQIVND (reference sequence). The CDR3 length is 14 residues. The V end lost 3 bases, the J end lost 7 bases, and 13 bases lay between the germline ends. This chain's CDR3 is CASSIPGFEQPQHF. In nucleotides, the CDR3 is TGTGCCAGTAGTATCCCAGGGTTTGAGCAGCCCCAGCATTTT.

The V and J genes are TRBV20-1 and TRBJ1-5, with D maybe TRBD1 (5 bases). The CDR3 has 12 residues. Trimming took off 7 bases at V and 3 bases at J, with 10 bases between the two ends. The germline V gene encodes CDR1 DFQATT and CDR2 SNEGSKA (reference sequence). The CDR3 bases are TGCAGTGTTGGACATCCCAATCAGCCCCAGCATTTT. Its translation: CSVGHPNQPQHF.

This clonotype was counted once. The chain recombines TRBV6-1 with TRBJ1-5, with D possibly TRBD1 on 6 matching bases. The CDR3 spans 17 residues. From germline, CDR1 is MNHNS and CDR2 SASEGT. V was pared by 6 bases and J by 0 bases, with 18 bases between. CDR3 nucleotides: TGTGCCAGCAGAGGGGGAGGGAGTGGGAATAGCAATCAGCCCCAGCATTTT. Its translation: CASRGGGSGNSNQPQHF.

The chain recombines TRBV29-1 with TRBJ1-1; D is perhaps TRBD1 (6 bases). Germline lookup yields CDR1 SQVTM and CDR2 ANQGSEA. This CDR3 comprises 12 residues. Trimming stripped 7 bases from V and 4 bases from J, with 13 bases between. The CDR3 region has the DNA TGCAGCGCCATACAGGGTAGCACTGAAGCTTTCTTT. Translating gives CSAIQGSTEAFF.

This chain links TRBV20-1 with TRBJ2-2, with 12 bases matching TRBD2. CDR3 length: 16 amino acids. CDR1 and CDR2 from the germline V gene are DFQATT and SNEGSKA (reference sequence). V dropped 0 bases and J dropped 4; count of bases not matched to a gene: 3. The CDR3 spells CSARDPLAGGTGELFF. CDR3 in DNA: TGCAGTGCTAGAGATCCACTAGCGGGAGGCACCGGGGAGCTGTTTTTT.

By share of the sample, this clonotype is large (0.1 to 1%). V and J are TRBV15 and TRBJ2-7; TRBD1 matches at 9 bases. This CDR3 is 15 amino acids long. The V segment lost 2 bases and the J segment 5 bases; nucleotides outside the gene matches: 7. Germline V gene sequence: CDR1 LNHNV, CDR2 YYDKDF (reference sequence). This chain's CDR3 is CATSRPGQGGNEQYF. CDR3 in DNA: TGTGCCACCAGCAGACCGGGACAGGGTGGCAACGAGCAGTACTTC.

This chain links TRBV7-9 with TRBJ1-2; D gene uncertain. Germline-derived CDR1 and CDR2 are SEHNR and FQNEAQ (reference sequence). The V end was cut by 5 bases, the J end by 5 bases, with 12 bases between. The CDR3 has 13 amino acids. The CDR3 nucleotides read TGTGCCAGCAGCCTAACAGAACTTTATGGCTACACCTTC. Amino acid sequence: CASSLTELYGYTF.

This clonotype was seen a single time. The chain uses TRBV6-5 and TRBJ1-5, with TRBD1 identical over 7 bases. The length of the CDR3 is 16 residues. Germline assignment: CDR1 MNHEY and CDR2 SVGAGI. The J segment lost 7 bases and the V segment lost 1 base, leaving 10 bases of the junction unmatched. The CDR3 coding sequence is TGTGCCAGCAGTTACTATTTTCGACAGGGACAACAGCCCCAGCATTTT. Translated: CASSYYFRQGQQPQHF.